The entry below describes one T cell receptor beta chain. Its antigen is still unknown. The data stem from a study of OX40 agonist ivuxolimab in advanced cancers. Study-level background: It was ivuxolimab, an agonistic anti-OX40 (CD134) antibody, that patients were treated with. Mean age approximately 59 years, range about 23 to 80; about 85% male. Findings of the study overall: Relatively little clonal expansion, among the lowest observed, appeared in partial responders at 0.1-3.0 mg/kg.

V gave up 6 bases and J gave up 3 bases; unmatched junction bases: 11. Germline loops: CDR1 SGHNT, CDR2 YYREEE (reference sequence). The CDR3 covers 16 residues. The table came from immunoSEQ multiplex PCR; TCRdb's copy has only in-frame clones and leaves some out. The sample yields 40,000 to 45,000 clones, more than 75% seen once. The input for sequencing was CD4+ or CD8+ T cells sorted from blood, taken in a trial of the OX40 agonist ivuxolimab. This chain links TRBV5-4 with TRBJ2-1, with TRBD2 matching over 8 bases. The receptor comes from an adult with an advanced solid tumor such as melanoma, head and neck, liver or kidney cancer. CDR3 residues: CASTPGGAGRYNEQFF. DNA of the CDR3: TGTGCCAGCACCCCGGGGGGGGCGGGGCGCTACAATGAGCAGTTCTTC.